This TCR beta chain came from a study of a mutant IDH1 vaccine in newly diagnosed glioma. Study context: Patients underwent eight vaccinations, which took place in weeks 1, 3, 5, 7, 11, 15, 19 and 23. Patients received vaccination from 4-6 weeks after radiotherapy alone, or with temozolomide cycles. Patients under treatment included about 60% males and around 38% females and had a mean age of approximately 44 years. Previous care, which was radiotherapy, temozolomide, or both, most often involved both.

Note on this clone: The target antigen is unknown.

CDR3 length: 16 amino acids. Per germline, CDR1 SGDLS and CDR2 YYNGEE. Deletions cut 3 bases from V and 2 bases from J, with 15 bases between. Stated time point: week 11, during vaccination. Vaccination comprised doses that each held 300 ug of mutant IDH1 20-mer peptide, plus topical imiquimod. Libraries were prepared by immunoSEQ multiplex PCR; TCRdb keeps only in-frame clonotypes and omits some of them. The sample has 110,000 or so clones; roughly 90% are singletons. This chain connects TRBV9 to TRBJ1-5; no definite D call. The sample consisted of PBMCs, taken from a glioma patient whose treatment included an IDH1 peptide vaccine. The TCR originated in a woman aged 45-60 years with glioma. As DNA, the CDR3 is TGTGCCAGCAGCGGCATTCTGTCGGGGTGCAATCAGCCCCAGCATTTT. It specifies CASSGILSGCNQPQHF.